One T cell receptor beta chain is described in this entry. Its antigen is unidentified. One junction end disagrees with the germline gene, perhaps due to a read error. The source of the sample is a study of cytomegalovirus exposure and HLA in healthy donors. Study-wide results and caveats: A few V segments could not be told apart, such as TRBV6-2 and TRBV6-3, and were left out. Across HLA loci, a later analysis found differing TCR association rates, with DRB1 most and HLA-C fewest.

It was with 60 Vbeta and 13 Jbeta primers that the PCR ran. Using immunoSEQ multiplex PCR, the repertoire was profiled, and TCRdb retains in-frame clones only, with some absent. The sample contains 130,000 to 150,000 clones, less than 85% of which appear only once. CDR1 and CDR2 from the germline V gene are LNHNV and YYDKDF (reference sequence). CDR3 length: 15 residues. This receptor was identified in a man between 18 and 29 years old in good health and CMV-seropositive. Sample: PBMCs. The chain has TRBV15 and TRBJ1-2; perhaps TRBD1 as D (6 bases). The CDR3 protein is CATSRVQGYNYSYTF. The CDR3 DNA reads TGTGCCACCAGCAGAGTACAGGGTTATAACTATAGCTACACCTTC.